These 3 T cell receptor beta chains share one sample of origin, sequenced in a study of T cell responses to AZD1222 COVID-19 vaccine (dated by TCRdb to the early 2020s). The intended sense of this specimen's time point label: baseline before first vaccination. Preparation of the library involved the immunoSEQ multiplex PCR assay. TCRdb obtained this table from immuneACCESS and retained in-frame rearrangements with V and J assigned. These tables miss some clones; where compared with another copy, unresolved V genes account for less than half of the shortfall, and the remainder is unexplained. The sample includes fewer than 130,000 clones, with more than 90% observed a single time. In total, the top ten clones hold around 2% of the sample. The input for sequencing was peripheral blood, taken on day 0 of AZD1222 vaccination. These receptors were taken from an adult in good health.

The genes are TRBV5-6 and TRBJ1-4; D may be TRBD1 (5 bases). Germline V gene lookup returns CDR1 SGHDT and CDR2 YYEEEE. This CDR3 has 14 residues. Trimming took off 6 bases at V and 7 bases at J, with 16 bases between the two ends. The CDR3 nucleotides read TGTGCCAGCAACCTTGTGGGCAGGGCTGAAAAACTGTTTTTT. Its translation: CASNLVGRAEKLFF.

The chain recombines TRBV3-1 (or the pseudogene TRBV3-2) with TRBJ1-5; TRBD1 is a possible D gene (5 bases). Germline CDR1 LGHDT, CDR2 YNNKEL (reference sequence). The CDR3 spans 16 residues. The V end was cut by 2 bases, the J end by 1 base, with 12 bases between. DNA for the CDR3: TGTGCCAGCAGCCAACTGGGACCAATGAGCAATCAGCCCCAGCATTTT. Protein: CASSQLGPMSNQPQHF.

This clone was seen only once. The chain combines TRBV7-9 with TRBJ1-4; 11 nucleotides line up with TRBD1. Germline trimming cut 1 base from V and 3 bases from J; bases unmatched to any gene: 4. The CDR3 runs to 17 residues. Germline lookup yields CDR1 SEHNR and CDR2 FQNEAQ (reference sequence). The CDR3 coding sequence is TGTGCCAGCAGCTTAGGCGGACAGGGGGCGTCTAATGAAAAACTGTTTTTT. It codes for CASSLGGQGASNEKLFF.